The sequence of this T cell receptor beta chain was determined in a study of blood T cells in healthy people across ages (dated by TCRdb to the mid-2010s). Regarding the research as a whole: In model experiments, template switching captured about one uniquely barcoded TCR beta cDNA molecule for every two T cells. Donors were grouped into four age groups: young (average approximately 15 years), middle-aged (roughly 37), aged (around 66) and long-lived (just over 80). Donors of different ages were randomly distributed across sequencing lanes to avoid experimental bias. Age-related changes in TCR beta repertoire diversity were measured in the study by deep sequencing normalized with unique cDNA molecular identifiers. The study analyzed two additional independent replicas of 1 million unique cDNA reads from the same blood draw for two donors, one aged 18 to 30 and one aged 80 or older.

This clonotype has just a few counts. The antigen it binds to is not known. Within one base of it there is no much larger clone, and no base qualities were kept. The protocol used for the library was 5' RACE. Sequencing took place on an Illumina HiSeq 2500. The second PCR ran for roughly 7 to 12 cycles and used a J-beta primer mix along with a sample-barcoded 5' primer. A unique molecular identifier was introduced onto each TCR beta cDNA molecule by a template-switch 5' adaptor carrying 12 random nucleotides. At least 2.5 million CDR3-containing paired-end reads were obtained from each sample. All of the RNA was converted into first-strand cDNA using the Mint cDNA synthesis kit, with a TRBC-specific oligonucleotide serving as the primer. Following uracil-DNA glycosylase treatment, all cDNA underwent a first 18-cycle PCR with the universal primers M1SS and BC2_uni_R. From the authors' description of their analysis: Each sample was normalized by randomly selecting 1 million high-quality reads, each carrying a distinct molecular identifier. Instead of being binned into consensus sequences, reads that shared molecular identifiers were thrown out. MiTCR, with a Q25 quality threshold and the strictest error-elimination algorithm, was used for CDR3 identification, clonotype clustering and error correction. A nonparametric unseen species model using Euler transformation provided a lower-bound estimate of total TCR beta diversity. TCRdb applied fastp at Q25 and MiXCR to the public reads, then kept only in-frame beta chains. For every CDR3 protein sequence, its rows merge into one entry that carries the most common genes and DNA. The V and J calls were determined by TCRdb, not by the authors. Here the sample has 450,000 to 700,000 distinct CDR3 sequences; 25% to 30% occur a single time. 15% to 20% of the sample goes to the ten largest clones.

The donors were around 39 Caucasian individuals from Russia, aged roughly 6 to 90 years, who were systemically healthy. Ten milliliters of peripheral blood were drawn from each donor into EDTA-treated Vacutainer tubes. PBMCs were isolated by Ficoll-Paque density-gradient centrifugation, with at least 7 million obtained per sample. Trizol reagent was used to extract total RNA from the PBMCs, yielding at least 6 micrograms per sample. For every donor, flow cytometry on a PBMC aliquot measured the percentage of naive CD45RAhigh/CD27high T cells. Here is what the overall study found, with its caveats: As age increased, observed TCR beta diversity per million T cells dropped in a roughly linear way, and a significant reduction was already evident by age around 41. Estimates of total diversity based on one million sequenced T cells were considered lower bounds and underestimates. Since profiling was done on bulk unsorted PBMCs, naive and antigen-experienced compartments could not be conclusively compared. Because the CMV infection status of the donors was unknown, age-related changes in expanded clonotypes may potentially have been confounded. There was a strong correlation between observed TCR beta diversity and the percentage of naive T cells measured by flow cytometry. Compared with the aged group, the long-lived group had more naive CD4+ T cells, fewer expanded clones and increased TCR diversity, suggesting age selection.

Germline trimming: 2 bases from V, 7 bases from J; junction bases outside gene matches: 2. Including the terminal cysteine and phenylalanine, the CDR3 comprises 13 residues. CDR3 DNA is the only sequence kept; it has 39 bases, read in frame from the first base. From a lookup of the germline V gene, CDR1 and CDR2 are SGHTA and FQGTGA. The origin of this receptor is a woman between 70 and 85 years old in good health. Recombination linked TRBV7-3 to TRBJ1-2, and 9 junctional nucleotides match TRBD1. The specimen sequenced was blood. CDR3 region: CASSLDRGIGYTF. In nucleotide form, the sequence is TGTGCCAGCAGCTTAGACAGGGGGATTGGCTACACCTTC.